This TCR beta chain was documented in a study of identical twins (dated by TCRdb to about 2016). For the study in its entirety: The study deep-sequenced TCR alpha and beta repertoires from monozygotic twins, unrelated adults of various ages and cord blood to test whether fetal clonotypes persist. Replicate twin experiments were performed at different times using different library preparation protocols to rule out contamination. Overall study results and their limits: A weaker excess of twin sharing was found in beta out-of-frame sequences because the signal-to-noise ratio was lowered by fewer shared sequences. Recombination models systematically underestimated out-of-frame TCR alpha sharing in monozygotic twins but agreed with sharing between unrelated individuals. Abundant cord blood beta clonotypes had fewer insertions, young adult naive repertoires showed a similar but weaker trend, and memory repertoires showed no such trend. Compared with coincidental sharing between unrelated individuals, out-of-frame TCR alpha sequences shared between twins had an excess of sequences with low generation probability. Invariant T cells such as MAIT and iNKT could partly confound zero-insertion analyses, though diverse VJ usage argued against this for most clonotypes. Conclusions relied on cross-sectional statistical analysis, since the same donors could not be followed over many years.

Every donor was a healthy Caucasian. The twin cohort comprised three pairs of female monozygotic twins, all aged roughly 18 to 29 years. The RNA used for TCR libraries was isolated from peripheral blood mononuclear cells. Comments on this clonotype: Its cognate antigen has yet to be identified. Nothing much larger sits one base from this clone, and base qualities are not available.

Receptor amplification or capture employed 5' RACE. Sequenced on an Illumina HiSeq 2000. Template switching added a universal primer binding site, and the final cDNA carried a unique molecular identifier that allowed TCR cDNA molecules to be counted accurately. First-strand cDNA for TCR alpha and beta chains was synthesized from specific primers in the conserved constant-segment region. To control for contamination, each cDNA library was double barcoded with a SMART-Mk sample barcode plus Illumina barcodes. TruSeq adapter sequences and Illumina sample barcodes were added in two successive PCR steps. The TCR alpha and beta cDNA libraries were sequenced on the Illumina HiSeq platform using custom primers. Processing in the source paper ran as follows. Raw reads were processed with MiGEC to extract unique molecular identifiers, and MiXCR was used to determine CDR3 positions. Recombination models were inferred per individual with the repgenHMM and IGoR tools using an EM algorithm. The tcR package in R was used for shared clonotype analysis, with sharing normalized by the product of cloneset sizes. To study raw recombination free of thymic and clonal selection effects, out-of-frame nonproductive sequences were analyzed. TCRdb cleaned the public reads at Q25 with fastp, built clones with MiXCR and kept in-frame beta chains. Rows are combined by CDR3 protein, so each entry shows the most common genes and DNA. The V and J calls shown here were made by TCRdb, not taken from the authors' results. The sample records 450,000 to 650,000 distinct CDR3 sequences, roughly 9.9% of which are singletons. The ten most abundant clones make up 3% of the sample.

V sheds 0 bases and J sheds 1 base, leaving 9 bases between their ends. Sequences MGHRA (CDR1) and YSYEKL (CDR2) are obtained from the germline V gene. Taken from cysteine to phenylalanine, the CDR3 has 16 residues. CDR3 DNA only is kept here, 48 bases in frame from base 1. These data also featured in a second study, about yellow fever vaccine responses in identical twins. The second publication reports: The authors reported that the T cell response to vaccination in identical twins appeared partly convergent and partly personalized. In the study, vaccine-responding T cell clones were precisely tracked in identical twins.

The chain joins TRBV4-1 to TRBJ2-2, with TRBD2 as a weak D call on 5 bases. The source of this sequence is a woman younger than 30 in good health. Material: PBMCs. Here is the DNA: TGCGCCAGCAGCCAAGATGGGCGGGTGAACACCGGGGAGCTGTTTTTT. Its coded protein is CASSQDGRVNTGELFF.